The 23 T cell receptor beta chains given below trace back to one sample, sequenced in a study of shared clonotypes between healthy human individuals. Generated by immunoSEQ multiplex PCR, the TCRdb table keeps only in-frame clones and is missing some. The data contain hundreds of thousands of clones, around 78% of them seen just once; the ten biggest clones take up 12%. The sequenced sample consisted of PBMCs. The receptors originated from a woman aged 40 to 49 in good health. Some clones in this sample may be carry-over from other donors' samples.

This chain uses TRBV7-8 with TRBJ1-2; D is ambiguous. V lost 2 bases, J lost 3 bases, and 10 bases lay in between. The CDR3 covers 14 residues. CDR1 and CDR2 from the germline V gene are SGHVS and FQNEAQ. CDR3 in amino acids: CASSLNIRDYGYTF. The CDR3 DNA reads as TGTGCCAGCAGCTTAAACATAAGGGACTATGGCTACACCTTC.

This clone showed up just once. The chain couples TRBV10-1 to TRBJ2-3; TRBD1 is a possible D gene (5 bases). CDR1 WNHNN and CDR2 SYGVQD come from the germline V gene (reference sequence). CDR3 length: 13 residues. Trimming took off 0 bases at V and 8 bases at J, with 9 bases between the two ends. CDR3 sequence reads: CASSESTQGTQYF. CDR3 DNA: TGCGCCAGCAGTGAGTCGACTCAGGGTACGCAGTATTTT.

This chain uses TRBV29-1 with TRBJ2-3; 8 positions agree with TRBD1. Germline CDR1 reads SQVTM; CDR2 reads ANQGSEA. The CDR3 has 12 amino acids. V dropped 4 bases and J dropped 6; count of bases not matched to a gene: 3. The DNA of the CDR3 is TGCAGCGTTGGGGACAGGACCGATACGCAGTATTTT. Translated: CSVGDRTDTQYF.

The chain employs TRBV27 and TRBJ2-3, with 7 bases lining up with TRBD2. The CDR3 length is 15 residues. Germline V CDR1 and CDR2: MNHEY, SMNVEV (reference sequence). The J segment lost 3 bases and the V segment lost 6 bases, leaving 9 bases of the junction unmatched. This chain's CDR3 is CASSREGRVTDTQYF. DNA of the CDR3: TGTGCCAGCAGCAGAGAGGGGAGGGTTACAGATACGCAGTATTTT.

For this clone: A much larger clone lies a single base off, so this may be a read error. The CDR3 nucleotides are TGTGCCTGGAACCCGACAGGGGGCGCGGAAAGGCTCCAGCATTTT. It yields the protein CAWNPTGGAERLQHF. V usage is TRBV30 and J usage is TRBJ1-5, with 10 nucleotides matching TRBD1. CDR1 and CDR2 from the germline V gene are GTSNPN and SVGIG (reference sequence). V dropped 4 bases and J dropped 12; count of bases not matched to a gene: 15. The CDR3 length is 15 residues.

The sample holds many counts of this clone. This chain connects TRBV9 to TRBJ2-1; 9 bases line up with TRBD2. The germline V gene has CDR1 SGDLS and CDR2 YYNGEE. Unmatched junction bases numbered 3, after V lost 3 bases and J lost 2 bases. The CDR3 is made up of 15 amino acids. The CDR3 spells CASSGPSGTYNEQFF. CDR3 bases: TGTGCCAGCAGCGGACCTAGCGGGACCTACAATGAGCAGTTCTTC.

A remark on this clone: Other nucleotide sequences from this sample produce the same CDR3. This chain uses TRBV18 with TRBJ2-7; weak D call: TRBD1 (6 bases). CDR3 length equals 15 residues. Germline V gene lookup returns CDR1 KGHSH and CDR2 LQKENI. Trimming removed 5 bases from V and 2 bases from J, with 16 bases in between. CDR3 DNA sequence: TGTGCCAGCTCAAAGGGGGTGGCTAGCCCCTACGAGCAGTACTTC. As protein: CASSKGVASPYEQYF.

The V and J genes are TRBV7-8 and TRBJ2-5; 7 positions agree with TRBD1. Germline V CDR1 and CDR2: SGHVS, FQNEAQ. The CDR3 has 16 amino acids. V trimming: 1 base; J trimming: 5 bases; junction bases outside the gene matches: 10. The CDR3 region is CASSLGGGRGRETQYF. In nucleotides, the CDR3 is TGTGCCAGCAGCTTAGGAGGGGGCAGGGGCAGGGAGACCCAGTACTTC.

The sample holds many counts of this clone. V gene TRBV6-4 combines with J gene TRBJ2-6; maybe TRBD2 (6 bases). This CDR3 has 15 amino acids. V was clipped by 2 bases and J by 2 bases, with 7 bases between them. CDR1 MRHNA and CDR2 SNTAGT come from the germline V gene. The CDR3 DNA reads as TGTGCCAGCAGTGACGGGAGGACTGGGGCCAACGTCCTGACTTTC. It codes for CASSDGRTGANVLTF.

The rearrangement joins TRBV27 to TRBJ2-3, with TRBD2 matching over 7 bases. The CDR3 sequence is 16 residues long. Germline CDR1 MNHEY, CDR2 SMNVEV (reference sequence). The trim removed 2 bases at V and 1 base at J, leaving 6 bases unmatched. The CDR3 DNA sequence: TGTGCCAGCAGTTTACGTCTAGCGGAACGCACAGATACGCAGTATTTT. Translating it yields CASSLRLAERTDTQYF.

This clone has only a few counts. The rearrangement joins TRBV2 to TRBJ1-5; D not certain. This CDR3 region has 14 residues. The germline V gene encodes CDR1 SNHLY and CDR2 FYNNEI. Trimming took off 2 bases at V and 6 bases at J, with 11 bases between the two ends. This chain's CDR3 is CASSERWESQPQHF. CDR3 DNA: TGTGCCAGCAGTGAAAGGTGGGAGAGTCAGCCCCAGCATTTT.

The CDR3 coding sequence is TGTGCCAGCAGTCGCGGTGGAAACACCATATATTTT. Translation: CASSRGGNTIYF. The J gene is TRBJ1-3, the V gene TRBV16; D not certain. CDR1 and CDR2 from the germline V gene are KGHSY and FQNENV. Trimming left V 6 bases short and J 3 bases short, with 6 bases between. The CDR3 covers 12 residues. Supplemented by reference TRBV16 and TRBJ1-3, the full variable domain reads GEEVAQTPKHLVRGEGQKAKLYCAPIKGHSYVFWYQQVLKNEFKFLISFQNENVFDETGMPKERFSAKCLPNSPCSLEIQATKLEDSAVYFCASSRGGNTIYFGEGSWLTVV.

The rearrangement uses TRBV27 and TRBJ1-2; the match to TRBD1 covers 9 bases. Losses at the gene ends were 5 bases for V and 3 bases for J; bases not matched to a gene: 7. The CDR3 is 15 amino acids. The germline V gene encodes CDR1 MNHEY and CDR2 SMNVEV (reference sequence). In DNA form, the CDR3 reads TGTGCCAGCAGTCCCCGGGGGACAGGGTACTATGGCTACACCTTC. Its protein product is CASSPRGTGYYGYTF.

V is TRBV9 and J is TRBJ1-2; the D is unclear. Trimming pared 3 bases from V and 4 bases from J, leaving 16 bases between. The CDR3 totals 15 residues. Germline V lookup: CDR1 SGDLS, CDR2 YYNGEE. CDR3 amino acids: CASSADAQPFYGYTF. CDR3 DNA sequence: TGTGCCAGCAGCGCCGACGCTCAGCCTTTCTATGGCTACACCTTC.

The chain's CDR3 is CASSQESSGANVLTF. CDR3 coding DNA: TGTGCCAGCAGCCAGGAAAGCTCTGGGGCCAACGTCCTGACTTTC. The J gene is TRBJ2-6, the V gene TRBV4-2, with D unclear. This CDR3 has 15 residues. Looked up from germline, CDR1 is LGHNA and CDR2 is YNFKEQ. Between the trimmed V and J ends, which lost 3 bases and 0 bases, there was a span of 6 bases.

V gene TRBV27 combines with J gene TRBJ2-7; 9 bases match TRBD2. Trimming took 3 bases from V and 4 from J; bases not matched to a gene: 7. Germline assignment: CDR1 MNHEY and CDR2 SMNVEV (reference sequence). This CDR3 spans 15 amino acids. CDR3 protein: CASSFVASGIYEQYF. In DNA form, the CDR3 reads TGTGCCAGCAGTTTCGTGGCTAGCGGGATTTACGAGCAGTACTTC.

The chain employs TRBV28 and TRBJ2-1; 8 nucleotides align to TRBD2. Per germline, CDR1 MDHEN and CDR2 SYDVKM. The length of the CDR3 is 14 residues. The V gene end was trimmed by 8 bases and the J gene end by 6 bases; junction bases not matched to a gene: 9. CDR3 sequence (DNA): TGTGCCAGCGGACCGGGACTAGTAACCAATGAGCAGTTCTTC. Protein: CASGPGLVTNEQFF.

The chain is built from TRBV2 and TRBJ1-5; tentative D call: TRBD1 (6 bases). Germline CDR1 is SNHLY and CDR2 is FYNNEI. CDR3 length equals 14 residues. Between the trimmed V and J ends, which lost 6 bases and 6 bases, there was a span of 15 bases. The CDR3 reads CASSYTGPSQPQHF. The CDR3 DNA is TGTGCCAGCAGCTATACAGGGCCTAGTCAGCCCCAGCATTTT. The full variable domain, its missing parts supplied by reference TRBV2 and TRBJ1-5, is EPEVTQTPSHQVTQMGQEVILRCVPISNHLYFYWYRQILGQKVEFLVSFYNNEISEKSEIFDDQFSVERPDGSNFTLKIRSTKLEDSAMYFCASSYTGPSQPQHFGDGTRLSIL.

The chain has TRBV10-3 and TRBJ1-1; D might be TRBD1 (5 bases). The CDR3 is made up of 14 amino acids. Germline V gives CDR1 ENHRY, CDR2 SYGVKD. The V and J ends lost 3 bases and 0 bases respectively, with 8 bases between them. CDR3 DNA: TGTGCCATCAGTGAACGACAGTTGAACACTGAAGCTTTCTTT. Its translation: CAISERQLNTEAFF.

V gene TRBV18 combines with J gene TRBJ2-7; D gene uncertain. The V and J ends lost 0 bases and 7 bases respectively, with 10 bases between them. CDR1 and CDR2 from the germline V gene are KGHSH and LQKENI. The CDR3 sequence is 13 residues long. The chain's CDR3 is CASSPPSLREQYF. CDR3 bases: TGTGCCAGCTCACCACCCTCTTTGCGGGAGCAGTACTTC. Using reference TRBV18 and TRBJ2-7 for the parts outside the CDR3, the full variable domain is NAGVMQNPRHLVRRRGQEARLRCSPMKGHSHVYWYRQLPEEGLKFMVYLQKENIIDESGMPKERFSAEFPKEGPSILRIQQVVRGDSAAYFCASSPPSLREQYFGPGTRLTVT.

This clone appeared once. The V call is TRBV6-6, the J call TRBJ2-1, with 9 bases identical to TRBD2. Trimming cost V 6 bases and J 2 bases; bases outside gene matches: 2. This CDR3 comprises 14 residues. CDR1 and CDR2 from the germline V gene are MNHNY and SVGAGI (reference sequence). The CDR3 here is CASRGLATYNEQFF. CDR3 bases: TGTGCCAGCAGGGGACTAGCCACCTACAATGAGCAGTTCTTC.

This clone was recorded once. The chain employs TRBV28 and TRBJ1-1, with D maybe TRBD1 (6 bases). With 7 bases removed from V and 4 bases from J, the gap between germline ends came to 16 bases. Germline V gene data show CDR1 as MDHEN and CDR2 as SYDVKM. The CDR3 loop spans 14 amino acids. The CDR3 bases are TGTGCCAGCACCCCGGGGGGCGCGGTCACTGAAGCTTTCTTT. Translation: CASTPGGAVTEAFF.

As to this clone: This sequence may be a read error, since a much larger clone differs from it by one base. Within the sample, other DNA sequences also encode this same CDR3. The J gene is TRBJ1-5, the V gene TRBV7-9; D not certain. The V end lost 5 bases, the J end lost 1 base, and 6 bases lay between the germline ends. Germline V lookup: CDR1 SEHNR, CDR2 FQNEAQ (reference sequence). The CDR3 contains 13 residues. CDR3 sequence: CASSRESNQPQHF. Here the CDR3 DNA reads TGTGCCAGCAGCCGGGAAAGCAATCAGCCCCAGCATTTT.